This T cell receptor (beta chain) was profiled in a study of blood T cell repertoires in COVID-19. On the study more broadly: The analysed material was cDNA or gDNA that came from T cells, B-cell-depleted T cells, or PBMCs.

The CDR3 runs to 15 residues. Trimming removed 3 bases from V and 1 base from J; junction bases left unmatched: 2. From germline, CDR1 is SGDLS and CDR2 YYNGEE. Data came from immunoSEQ multiplex PCR; TCRdb stores just in-frame clones and leaves some out. The table lists about 42,000 clones, 89% of them singletons. The chain couples TRBV9 to TRBJ2-3; 10 bases map to TRBD2. This receptor was identified in a human donor in a cohort sampled during active COVID-19. Input material: peripheral blood. DNA of the CDR3: TGTGCCAGCAGCGCCACTAGCGGGGGCACAGATACGCAGTATTTT. It codes for CASSATSGGTDTQYF.